The present TCR beta chain was sequenced within a study of radiotherapy plus CTLA-4 blockade in lung cancer. Overall study context: Among patients, less than 20% showed objective responses, and about 31% had disease control.

Trimming removed 8 bases at V and 10 bases at J, with 17 bases between. Germline CDR1 reads GTSNPN; CDR2 reads SVGIG (reference sequence). CDR3 length: 11 residues. Worth noting for this clone: Its target is not known.

Only in-frame clones appear in the TCRdb table, and some are missing; sequencing was by immunoSEQ multiplex PCR. The table lists about 73,000 clones, around 86% of them singletons. Study outcomes and limitations: Strongest reported response predictors: early blood clone changes and post-radiation interferon-beta.

The sequence was collected from a human donor with non-small cell lung cancer that progressed on radiotherapy plus ipilimumab. The input for sequencing was peripheral blood, taken from a patient treated with radiotherapy plus ipilimumab. The rearrangement uses TRBV30 and TRBJ1-1; D perhaps matches TRBD1 (6 bases). CDR3 coding DNA: TGTGCCGGACCGGGACCGGGGGCAGCTTTCTTT. Encoded protein: CAGPGPGAAFF.